This is a list of T cell receptor beta chains from one sample in a study of PD-1 blockade in classical Hodgkin lymphoma. Some clones are missing from TCRdb's copy, which holds only in-frame ones; the method was immunoSEQ multiplex PCR. The data hold roughly 24,000 clones, with about three quarters observed a single time. Sequencing used peripheral blood mononuclear cells (PBMCs), obtained before the second cycle of nivolumab. These receptors were taken from a human donor with classical Hodgkin lymphoma. Each CDR3 is given with its conserved first and last residue. Fields, in order: clone size, D gene, V gene, J gene, CDR3 protein, CDR3 DNA. A D gene is named only where the DNA matches it firmly. Size is omitted from some rows. Given values are once, few, many or a class for expanded clones.

once,TRBD2,TRBV10-3,TRBJ2-2,CATAVPGGLAGVIGGELFF,TGTGCCACCGCAGTACCGGGCGGGCTAGCGGGAGTGATTGGCGGGGAGCTGTTTTTT
NA,NA,TRBV7-8,TRBJ2-5,CASSPQGRETQYF,TGTGCCAGCAGCCCCCAGGGCAGGGAGACCCAGTACTTC
NA,NA,TRBV6-1,TRBJ1-5,CASSSGQKNQPQHF,TGTGCCAGCAGTTCCGGACAGAAGAATCAGCCCCAGCATTTT
NA,NA,TRBV18,TRBJ1-2,CASSPLNRKDGYTF,TGTGCCAGCTCACCACTTAACAGGAAGGACGGCTACACCTTC
NA,TRBD1,TRBV5-1,TRBJ2-3,CASSKLTGGVDTQYF,TGCGCCAGCAGCAAACTCACAGGGGGTGTAGATACGCAGTATTTT
NA,NA,TRBV7-9,TRBJ1-1,CASSSIGGAITEAFF,TGTGCCAGCAGCTCAATCGGGGGGGCTATCACTGAAGCTTTCTTT
NA,NA,TRBV9,TRBJ1-4,CASSVGRGGKLFF,TGTGCCAGCAGCGTAGGTAGGGGGGGAAAACTGTTTTTT
NA,NA,TRBV2,TRBJ1-2,CASSEVAGLGYTF,TGTGCCAGCAGTGAAGTGGCAGGGCTAGGCTACACCTTC
few,NA,TRBV5-1,TRBJ2-2,CASSLVSATGELFF,TGCGCCAGCAGCTTGGTGTCAGCCACCGGGGAGCTGTTTTTT
NA,NA,TRBV6-1,TRBJ2-7,CASSVGSEYEQYF,TGTGCCAGCAGTGTAGGCAGTGAATACGAGCAGTACTTC
NA,TRBD1,TRBV7-2,TRBJ2-7,CASSAGQATYEQYF,TGTGCCAGCAGCGCGGGACAGGCAACCTACGAGCAGTACTTC
NA,NA,TRBV6-1,TRBJ2-7,CATSVLYEQYF,TGTGCCACCTCGGTCCTCTACGAGCAGTACTTC
NA,NA,TRBV19,TRBJ1-5,CASSIGTKGPNQPQHF,TGTGCCAGTAGTATAGGCACGAAAGGACCCAATCAGCCCCAGCATTTT
NA,NA,TRBV6-6,TRBJ1-1,CASSYPGNTEAFF,TGTGCCAGCAGTTACCCGGGTAACACTGAAGCTTTCTTT
NA,NA,TRBV11-2,TRBJ1-5,CASSLGDNSLNQPQHF,TGTGCCAGCAGCTTAGGAGACAATTCCCTCAATCAGCCCCAGCATTTT
NA,NA,TRBV27,TRBJ2-5,CASNYPGEAQYF,TGTGCCAGCAATTACCCGGGCGAAGCCCAGTACTTC
NA,NA,TRBV28,TRBJ2-2,CASSFVRTGELFF,TGTGCCAGCAGTTTTGTCCGCACCGGGGAGCTGTTTTTT
medium-sized,NA,TRBV2,TRBJ1-2,CASRTADFNYGYTF,TGTGCCAGCAGGACAGCTGATTTTAACTATGGCTACACCTTC
once,NA,TRBV14,TRBJ2-7,CASSQLPGNEQYF,TGTGCCAGCAGCCAACTCCCAGGGAACGAGCAGTACTTC
NA,NA,TRBV21-1,TRBJ2-2,CASSKGNRVRADTGELFF,TGTGCCAGCAGCAAAGGAAACAGGGTAAGGGCGGACACCGGGGAGCTGTTTTTT
NA,TRBD2,TRBV6-7,TRBJ2-7,CASSPEPGLYEQYF,TGTGCCAGCAGTCCCGAGCCGGGACTATACGAGCAGTACTTC
NA,NA,TRBV19,TRBJ2-7,CASSMRRDKSYEQYF,TGTGCCAGTAGTATGAGGCGGGACAAGTCCTACGAGCAGTACTTC
medium-sized,TRBD1,TRBV6-4,TRBJ1-2,CASSTGDAGGYTF,TGTGCCAGCAGTACAGGGGACGCAGGTGGCTACACCTTC
NA,NA,TRBV11-2,TRBJ2-2,CASSTPTGYGELFF,TGTGCCAGCAGCACACCTACAGGGTACGGGGAGCTGTTTTTT
NA,NA,TRBV14,TRBJ2-7,CASSKVVQDRAYEQYF,TGTGCCAGCAGCAAAGTGGTTCAGGACAGAGCCTACGAGCAGTACTTC
NA,TRBD2,TRBV28,TRBJ2-7,CASSLLAGAGEQYF,TGTGCCAGCAGCCTACTAGCGGGGGCAGGAGAGCAGTACTTC
NA,NA,TRBV9,TRBJ2-5,CASSVAGMIQETQYF,TGTGCCAGCAGCGTAGCGGGGATGATCCAAGAGACCCAGTACTTC
NA,NA,TRBV6-5,TRBJ1-2,CASSYSLDGYTF,TGTGCCAGCAGTTACTCGCTGGATGGCTACACCTTC
NA,NA,TRBV6-1,TRBJ2-4,CASSNTGLAKNIQYF,TGTGCCAGCAGTAATACCGGGCTAGCCAAAAACATTCAGTACTTC
NA,NA,TRBV6-5,TRBJ2-7,CASSSTAIYEQYF,TGTGCCAGCAGCTCGACAGCGATCTACGAGCAGTACTTC
NA,TRBD2,TRBV6-1,TRBJ2-7,CASSTSGRVNEQYF,TGTGCCAGCAGTACTAGCGGGAGAGTGAACGAGCAGTACTTC
NA,TRBD1,TRBV10-3,TRBJ2-6,CAISVTGGSISGANVLTF,TGTGCCATCAGCGTAACAGGGGGTTCGATCTCTGGGGCCAACGTCCTGACTTTC
NA,NA,TRBV29-1,TRBJ2-3,CSVHGPGALQNTQYF,TGCAGCGTTCATGGGCCAGGGGCGCTCCAAAATACGCAGTATTTT
NA,TRBD1,TRBV5-1,TRBJ1-6,CASSWTGDKRNSPLHF,TGCGCCAGCAGCTGGACAGGTGACAAGAGAAATTCACCCCTCCACTTT
NA,TRBD2,TRBV7-8,TRBJ2-1,CASSLGGLAGGVSEQFF,TGTGCCAGCAGCCTAGGGGGACTAGCGGGAGGGGTTAGTGAGCAGTTCTTC
once,NA,TRBV19,TRBJ2-3,CASTAGYTDTQYF,TGTGCCAGTACCGCGGGTTACACAGATACGCAGTATTTT
once,TRBD2,TRBV14,TRBJ2-2,CASSQVIGGRAGTGELFF,TGTGCCAGCAGCCAAGTAATTGGCGGGAGGGCTGGCACCGGGGAGCTGTTTTTT
few,NA,TRBV6-5,TRBJ2-7,CASRRTGTSPYEQYF,TGTGCCAGCAGAAGAACCGGGACTTCCCCCTACGAGCAGTACTTC
NA,NA,TRBV5-5,TRBJ2-1,CASTSGTGSYNEQFF,TGTGCCAGCACCTCTGGCACCGGTTCCTACAATGAGCAGTTCTTC
NA,NA,TRBV9,TRBJ2-6,CASSVALGQGISGANVLTF,TGTGCCAGCAGCGTAGCTCTGGGACAAGGGATCTCTGGGGCCAACGTCCTGACTTTC
NA,TRBD2,TRBV7-8,TRBJ2-2,CASSATGTSVGELFF,TGTGCCAGCAGCGCCACCGGGACTAGCGTCGGGGAGCTGTTTTTT
NA,NA,TRBV6-6,TRBJ2-2,CASSYSSQITGELFF,TGTGCCAGCAGTTACTCTAGTCAGATCACCGGGGAGCTGTTTTTT
NA,TRBD1,TRBV5-1,TRBJ1-1,CASSLGTGDLNTEAFF,TGCGCCAGCAGCTTGGGGACAGGGGATCTTAACACTGAAGCTTTCTTT
NA,NA,TRBV5-1,TRBJ2-3,CASSLTGTTDTQYF,TGCGCCAGCAGCTTGACAGGGACAACAGATACGCAGTATTTT
NA,NA,TRBV2,TRBJ2-7,CASRGQSYEQYF,TGTGCCAGCAGAGGACAGTCCTACGAGCAGTACTTC
once,TRBD2,TRBV6-5,TRBJ2-7,CASSRLAGQTYEQYF,TGTGCCAGCAGTCGACTAGCGGGACAGACCTACGAGCAGTACTTC
NA,NA,TRBV19,TRBJ1-1,CASSIGVNTEAFF,TGTGCCAGTAGTATAGGGGTGAACACTGAAGCTTTCTTT
NA,NA,TRBV13,TRBJ1-5,CASSFRGQPQHF,TGTGCCAGCAGCTTTAGGGGTCAGCCCCAGCATTTT
NA,NA,TRBV6-1,TRBJ1-2,CASSVAKTGFDYGYTF,TGTGCCAGCAGTGTAGCAAAGACAGGTTTTGACTATGGCTACACCTTC
medium-sized,TRBD1,TRBV5-4,TRBJ1-1,CASSPTGDTEAFF,TGTGCCAGCAGCCCGACAGGGGACACTGAAGCTTTCTTT
NA,NA,TRBV28,TRBJ2-2,CASRRGPWGTGELFF,TGTGCCAGCAGGCGCGGGCCTTGGGGCACCGGGGAGCTGTTTTTT
NA,TRBD1,TRBV5-1,TRBJ1-2,CASSVDRGGYTF,TGCGCCAGCAGCGTTGACAGGGGAGGCTACACCTTC
NA,TRBD1,TRBV19,TRBJ2-2,CASSPRTGGGGELFF,TGTGCCAGTAGTCCCCGGACAGGGGGCGGCGGGGAGCTGTTTTTT
few,NA,TRBV6-4,TRBJ2-1,CASSANQVSEQFF,TGTGCCAGCAGTGCCAACCAGGTCAGTGAGCAGTTCTTC
NA,TRBD1,TRBV25-1,TRBJ1-2,CASSGDRGFPGYTF,TGTGCCAGCAGTGGGGACAGGGGGTTCCCTGGCTACACCTTC
NA,NA,TRBV5-3,TRBJ1-2,CARSLADRFYGYTF,TGTGCCAGAAGCTTGGCCGACAGATTCTATGGCTACACCTTC
NA,NA,TRBV10-3,TRBJ2-5,CAISEHRWTEQETQYF,TGTGCCATCAGTGAGCATAGATGGACAGAACAAGAGACCCAGTACTTC
few,NA,TRBV18,TRBJ2-1,CASSQQQTVYNEQFF,TGTGCCAGCTCACAGCAGCAGACGGTTTACAATGAGCAGTTCTTC
NA,NA,TRBV9,TRBJ2-1,CASSVGLGAAYNEQFF,TGTGCCAGCAGCGTAGGGCTGGGGGCCGCCTACAATGAGCAGTTCTTC
NA,NA,TRBV5-4,TRBJ1-3,CASSTDLNGNTIYF,TGTGCCAGCAGCACGGACCTCAACGGGAACACCATATATTTT